Shown below are 21 T cell receptor beta chains from a single sample sequenced in a study of blood T cell repertoires in COVID-19. Generated by immunoSEQ multiplex PCR, the TCRdb table keeps only in-frame clones and is missing some. The table has approximately 160,000 clones, roughly 81% seen once; the top ten hold 7.5% to 8.5%. The sequenced sample consisted of peripheral blood. Source of these receptors: a woman aged 55-70 years with COVID-19, enrolled during active disease.

The V gene is TRBV29-1, the J gene TRBJ1-3; D uncertain. The CDR3 contains 13 residues. Trimming shortened V by 5 bases and J by 6 bases, and 14 bases separated the two germline ends. CDR1 is SQVTM, CDR2 ANQGSEA, per germline. The CDR3 DNA follows: TGCAGCGTTCTTAGATTGTCTTCAAACACCATATATTTT. This sequence encodes CSVLRLSSNTIYF. Looking up the rest from reference TRBV29-1 and TRBJ1-3 gives the full variable domain: SAVISQKPSRDICQRGTSLTIQCQVDSQVTMMFWYRQQPGQSLTLIATANQGSEATYESGFVIDKFPISRPNLTFSTLTVSNMSPEDSSIYLCSVLRLSSNTIYFGEGSWLTVV.

The chain carries TRBV12-3 or TRBV12-4 and TRBJ2-1; D is unclear. V lost 3 bases and J 9 bases, leaving 9 bases between the germline ends. The CDR3 has 12 amino acids. Here the CDR3 reads CASSFNSGEQFF. The CDR3 DNA is TGTGCCAGCAGTTTCAATTCCGGTGAGCAGTTCTTC.

CDR3 coding DNA: TGCGCCAGCAGCCAAGACAGGGTGGTCTACGGCTACACCTTC. Amino acid sequence: CASSQDRVVYGYTF. The J gene is TRBJ1-2, the V gene TRBV4-1, with a tentative D call TRBD1 (5 bases). Trimming shortened V by 0 bases and J by 8 bases, and 13 bases separated the two germline ends. This CDR3 contains 14 residues. Germline values: CDR1 MGHRA, CDR2 YSYEKL.

V gene TRBV7-9 combines with J gene TRBJ1-3; D possibly corresponds to TRBD1 (6 bases). Germline loops: CDR1 SEHNR, CDR2 FQNEAQ (reference sequence). This CDR3 is 14 amino acids long. Trimming stripped 3 bases from V and 2 bases from J, with 8 bases between. CDR3 residues: CASSFPGAGNTIYF. The CDR3 DNA is TGTGCCAGCAGCTTCCCAGGGGCTGGAAACACCATATATTTT.

The gene calls are TRBV24-1 and TRBJ2-1; 14 bases match TRBD2. This CDR3 has 19 amino acids. The trim removed 1 base at V and 3 bases at J, leaving 7 bases unmatched. Germline values: CDR1 KGHDR, CDR2 SFDVKD. The CDR3 coding sequence is TGTGCCACCAGTGATTTAGGGACTAGCGGGAGTGGAGGCTACAATGAGCAGTTCTTC. It encodes CATSDLGTSGSGGYNEQFF.

The chain is built from TRBV3-1 (or the pseudogene TRBV3-2) and TRBJ2-2; TRBD1 agrees at 10 bases. V gave up 5 bases and J gave up 6 bases; unmatched junction bases: 15. CDR1 LGHDT and CDR2 YNNKEL come from the germline V gene (reference sequence). The CDR3 is made up of 18 amino acids. The CDR3 here is CASSSQGVFGQGAGELFF. The CDR3 coding sequence is TGTGCCAGCAGCAGCCAAGGGGTATTCGGACAGGGGGCCGGGGAGCTGTTTTTT.

The rearrangement joins TRBV6-5 to TRBJ1-4, with 7 bases aligning to TRBD1. This CDR3 contains 14 residues. Germline-derived CDR1 and CDR2 are MNHEY and SVGAGI. The V segment lost 2 bases and the J segment 5 bases; nucleotides outside the gene matches: 2. The CDR3 reads CASSYRGGNEKLFF. Here the CDR3 DNA reads TGTGCCAGCAGTTACAGAGGGGGCAATGAAAAACTGTTTTTT.

This clone was seen more than once but under ten times. Other nucleotide sequences in the sample specify the same CDR3. The chain links TRBV5-1 to TRBJ1-2; no definite D call. The germline V gene has CDR1 SGHRS and CDR2 YFSETQ. CDR3 length: 13 amino acids. Trimming shortened V by 2 bases and J by 0 bases, and 5 bases separated the two germline ends. The DNA for the CDR3 is TGCGCCAGCAGCTTCGACTCTAACTATGGCTACACCTTC. Translation gives CASSFDSNYGYTF.

The chain couples TRBV25-1 to TRBJ2-7; weak D call: TRBD2 (6 bases). The CDR3 sequence is 12 residues long. CDR1 is MGHDK and CDR2 is SYGVNS in the germline V gene. Trimming left V 4 bases short and J 7 bases short, with 11 bases between. The DNA for the CDR3 is TGTGCCAGCAGTGGTCTGGGGGGTGAGCAGTACGTC. Its translation is CASSGLGGEQYV.

The rearrangement links TRBV7-9 to TRBJ1-2; D gene uncertain. Germline-derived CDR1 and CDR2 are SEHNR and FQNEAQ (reference sequence). Trimming removed 3 bases at V and 1 base at J, with 15 bases between. The CDR3 is 16 residues long. The CDR3 DNA sequence: TGTGCCAGCAGCTTTAACAGCCTTACCCTTAACTATGGCTACACCTTC. Protein sequence: CASSFNSLTLNYGYTF. The whole variable domain, filled in from reference TRBV7-9 and TRBJ1-2, reads DTGVSQNPRHKITKRGQNVTFRCDPISEHNRLYWYRQTLGQGPEFLTYFQNEAQLEKSRLLSDRFSAERPKGSFSTLEIQRTEQGDSAMYLCASSFNSLTLNYGYTFGSGTRLTVV.

The chain uses TRBV30 and TRBJ1-6, with D possibly TRBD1 on 6 matching bases. The CDR3 is made up of 14 amino acids. Trimming cost V 4 bases and J 2 bases, with 9 bases left between them. The germline CDR1 and CDR2 sequences are GTSNPN and SVGIG (reference sequence). CDR3 residues: CAWNREAYNSPLHF. CDR3 DNA: TGTGCCTGGAACAGGGAAGCCTATAATTCACCCCTCCACTTT.

This rearrangement joins TRBV19 to TRBJ1-1; tentative D call: TRBD1 (5 bases). CDR1 and CDR2 from the germline V gene are LNHDA and SQIVND (reference sequence). The CDR3 runs to 14 residues. Trimming shortened V by 5 bases and J by 1 base, and 11 bases separated the two germline ends. The CDR3 region is CASSWGVENTEAFF. DNA for the CDR3: TGTGCCAGTAGTTGGGGGGTGGAGAACACTGAAGCTTTCTTT.

The chain links TRBV19 to TRBJ2-6; D not resolved. Deletions cut 3 bases from V and 2 bases from J, with 5 bases between. Germline V gives CDR1 LNHDA, CDR2 SQIVND (reference sequence). CDR3 length: 14 amino acids. The CDR3 region has the DNA TGTGCCAGTAGTATCCTCCCTGGGGCCAACGTCCTGACTTTC. The encoded protein is CASSILPGANVLTF. The variable domain in full, with the rest retrieved from reference TRBV19 and TRBJ2-6, is DGGITQSPKYLFRKEGQNVTLSCEQNLNHDAMYWYRQDPGQGLRLIYYSQIVNDFQKGDIAEGYSVSREKKESFPLTVTSAQKNPTAFYLCASSILPGANVLTFGAGSRLTVL.

The V call is TRBV5-6, the J call TRBJ1-6, with D maybe TRBD1 (6 bases). Trimming removed 4 bases from V and 6 bases from J, with 17 bases in between. The CDR3 sequence is 16 residues long. Germline loops: CDR1 SGHDT, CDR2 YYEEEE. CDR3 amino acids: CASSLRTAQLNSPLHF. The CDR3 region has the DNA TGTGCCAGCAGCCTCAGGACAGCGCAACTTAATTCACCCCTCCACTTT.

The chain is built from TRBV5-5 and TRBJ1-2; 10 nucleotides agree with TRBD1. The CDR3 has 16 residues. V shed 2 bases, J shed 2 bases, and the junction held 6 bases outside the gene matches. Germline V lookup: CDR1 SGHKS, CDR2 YYEKEE (reference sequence). The CDR3 DNA sequence: TGTGCCAGCAGCTTTGTGGGGGACAGGGGCAACTATGGCTACACCTTC. This translates into CASSFVGDRGNYGYTF.

The rearrangement links TRBV6-5 to TRBJ2-4; 7 bases are a match to TRBD2. Losses at the gene ends were 6 bases for V and 4 bases for J; bases not matched to a gene: 9. This CDR3 comprises 15 residues. Germline V gene data show CDR1 as MNHEY and CDR2 as SVGAGI. The CDR3 spells CASREAGAGKNIQYF. In nucleotides, the CDR3 is TGTGCCAGCAGAGAGGCGGGAGCGGGGAAAAACATTCAGTACTTC.

The chain carries TRBV24-1 and TRBJ2-2; TRBD2 might be the D (6 bases). This CDR3 spans 15 amino acids. With 4 bases removed from V and 6 bases from J, the gap between germline ends came to 14 bases. CDR1 and CDR2 (germline): KGHDR, SFDVKD. For the CDR3, the DNA is TGTGCCACCAGTGAACCCCTAGCGAGAGCCGGGGAGCTGTTTTTT. The encoded protein is CATSEPLARAGELFF.

The chain joins TRBV6-5 to TRBJ1-4; D is unresolved. The CDR3 has 14 residues. Germline CDR1 MNHEY, CDR2 SVGAGI. Trimming took 5 bases from V and 0 from J, leaving 7 bases between them. CDR3: CASSPGTTNEKLFF. In DNA, the CDR3 is TGTGCCAGCAGTCCCGGGACAACTAATGAAAAACTGTTTTTT.

V is TRBV18 and J is TRBJ1-6; 9 bases fit TRBD1. Germline-derived CDR1 and CDR2 are KGHSH and LQKENI. The CDR3 length is 17 residues. J lost 10 bases, V lost 1 base, and 11 bases had no gene match. The CDR3 nucleotides read TGTGCCAGCTCACCACTAGGGACAGGGAAGCGTCGGTCACCCCTCCACTTT. It encodes CASSPLGTGKRRSPLHF.

This chain links TRBV2 with TRBJ1-1; TRBD1 is a possible D gene (5 bases). The CDR3 spans 14 residues. Germline-derived CDR1 and CDR2 are SNHLY and FYNNEI. The germline V and J ends were trimmed by 7 bases and 5 bases, with 17 bases remaining between them. The CDR3 nucleotides are TGTGCCAGCAAGCAAAGCGGGGGGTGGACTGAAGCTTTCTTT. Protein product: CASKQSGGWTEAFF.

The chain employs TRBV19 and TRBJ1-2; 7 positions match TRBD1. Germline V gene data show CDR1 as LNHDA and CDR2 as SQIVND (reference sequence). This CDR3 is built from 14 residues. V was clipped by 1 base and J by 8 bases; unmatched bases: 7. The CDR3 region is CASSIAKTGSGYTF. CDR3 sequence (DNA): TGTGCCAGTAGTATAGCAAAGACAGGGAGCGGCTACACCTTC.